Listed here are 4 T cell receptor beta chains from one sample, sequenced in a study of blood T cell repertoires in COVID-19. Method: immunoSEQ multiplex PCR; TCRdb's copy keeps in-frame clones and lacks some. The repertoire has 200,000 to 300,000 clones, roughly four fifths of them found once; the top ten carry 7.5% to 8%. Sequenced material: peripheral blood. The receptors were sampled from a woman at least 80 years old with COVID-19, enrolled during active disease.

CDR3 residues: CASSYSGSGAPEQYF. CDR3 bases: TGTGCCAGCAGTTACTCGGGTTCAGGGGCTCCCGAGCAGTACTTC. V usage is TRBV6-5 and J usage is TRBJ2-7; D might be TRBD1 (6 bases). The CDR3 totals 15 residues. Germline assignment: CDR1 MNHEY and CDR2 SVGAGI. Trimming removed 0 bases at V and 6 bases at J, with 15 bases between.

The V and J genes are TRBV3-1 (or the pseudogene TRBV3-2) and TRBJ1-1, with TRBD1 as a possible D gene (5 bases). This CDR3 contains 16 residues. V was clipped by 1 base and J by 4 bases, with 16 bases between them. Germline assignment: CDR1 LGHDT and CDR2 YNNKEL (reference sequence). The CDR3, as DNA: TGTGCCAGCAGCCAAGTGGGCCCAGCCAGGGTCACTGAAGCTTTCTTT. Protein product: CASSQVGPARVTEAFF.

The chain uses TRBV12-5 and TRBJ2-2; D possibly corresponds to TRBD2 (5 bases). This CDR3 has 14 amino acids. Germline V CDR1 and CDR2: LGHNT, FRNRAP. Trimming pared 7 bases from V and 6 bases from J, leaving 15 bases between. The CDR3, as DNA: TGTGCTAGTGCTCCCCGTTTAGCGTCCGGGGAGCTGTTTTTT. Translation: CASAPRLASGELFF.

V gene TRBV27 combines with J gene TRBJ1-1, with a tentative D call TRBD1 (5 bases). The germline V and J ends were trimmed by 8 bases and 0 bases, with 16 bases remaining between them. This CDR3 has 15 amino acids. The germline gives CDR1 MNHEY, CDR2 SMNVEV (reference sequence). CDR3 protein: CASRVAGLLNTEAFF. The CDR3 region has the DNA TGTGCCAGCCGGGTCGCGGGGCTACTGAACACTGAAGCTTTCTTT.